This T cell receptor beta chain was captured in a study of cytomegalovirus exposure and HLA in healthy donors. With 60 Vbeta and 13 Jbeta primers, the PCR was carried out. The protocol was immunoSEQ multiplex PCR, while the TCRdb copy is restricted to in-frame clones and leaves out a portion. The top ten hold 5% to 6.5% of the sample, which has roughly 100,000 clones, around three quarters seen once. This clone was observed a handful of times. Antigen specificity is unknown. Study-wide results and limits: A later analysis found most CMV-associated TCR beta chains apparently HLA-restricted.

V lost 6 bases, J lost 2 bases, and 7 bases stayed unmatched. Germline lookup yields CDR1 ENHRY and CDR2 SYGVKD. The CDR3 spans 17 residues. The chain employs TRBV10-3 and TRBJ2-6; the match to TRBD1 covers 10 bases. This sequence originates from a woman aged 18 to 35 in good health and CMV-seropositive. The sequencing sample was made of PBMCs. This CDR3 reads CAIRTGGVSPGANVLTF. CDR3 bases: TGTGCCATCAGGACAGGGGGCGTCTCCCCTGGGGCCAACGTCCTGACTTTC.